This T cell receptor beta chain was documented in a study of T cell repertoires in cytomegalovirus infection. Each CDR3 protein gets one entry after TCRdb re-called the reads with MiXCR. The sample lists 250,000 to 300,000 distinct CDR3 sequences; approximately 22% were seen once. For this clonotype: Its antigen is not identified.

CDR1 is SGHRS, CDR2 YFSETQ, per germline. This CDR3 region has 15 residues. Unmatched junction bases numbered 6, after V lost 4 bases and J lost 3 bases. The chain couples TRBV5-1 to TRBJ1-4; 7 nucleotides agree with TRBD1. Sequences were derived from cultured PBMCs, sampled from culture after CMV antigen stimulation. The TCR was taken from a human donor in good health (CMV status not recorded). Some clones in this sample may be carry-over from other donors' samples. DNA of the CDR3: TGCGCCAGCAGCCCGGGGACAGAGGCTAATGAAAAACTGTTTTTT. Its translation: CASSPGTEANEKLFF.